The entry below gives a single TCR beta chain sequence along with its context. The record originates from a study of blood T cells in healthy people across ages. For the second PCR, which ran for about 6 to 12 cycles, a sample-barcoded 5' primer and a J-beta primer mix were used. A single record per CDR3 protein comes from TCRdb applying MiXCR to the 5' RACE reads. The sample has 1.5 million to 1.8 million distinct CDR3 sequences; about 45% are singletons. This receptor was identified in a young woman in good health. The sequenced material came from blood.

This CDR3 is CASSSVRGTNQPQHF. The CDR3, as DNA: TGTGCCAGCAGCTCCGTTCGCGGTACCAATCAGCCCCAGCATTTT. The rearrangement uses TRBV7-9 and TRBJ1-5; no clear D gene. This CDR3 is built from 15 residues. Trimming left V 4 bases short and J 3 bases short, with 13 bases between. Germline CDR1 and CDR2: SEHNR and FQNEAQ (reference sequence).